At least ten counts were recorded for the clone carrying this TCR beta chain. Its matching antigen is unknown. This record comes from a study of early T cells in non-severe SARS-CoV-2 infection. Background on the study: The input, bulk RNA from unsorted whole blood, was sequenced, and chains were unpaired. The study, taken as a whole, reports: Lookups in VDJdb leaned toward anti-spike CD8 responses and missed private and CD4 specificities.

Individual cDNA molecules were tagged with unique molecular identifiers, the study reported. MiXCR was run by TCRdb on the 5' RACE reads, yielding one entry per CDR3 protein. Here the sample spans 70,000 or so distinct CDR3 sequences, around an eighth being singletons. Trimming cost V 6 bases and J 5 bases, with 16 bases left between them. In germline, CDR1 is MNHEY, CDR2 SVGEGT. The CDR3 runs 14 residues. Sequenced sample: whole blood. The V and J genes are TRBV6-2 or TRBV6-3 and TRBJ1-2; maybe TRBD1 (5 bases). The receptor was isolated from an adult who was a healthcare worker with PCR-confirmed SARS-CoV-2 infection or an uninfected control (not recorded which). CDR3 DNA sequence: TGTGCCAGCAGCGACGGGGGGACGCGTTATGGCTACACCTTC. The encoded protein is CASSDGGTRYGYTF.